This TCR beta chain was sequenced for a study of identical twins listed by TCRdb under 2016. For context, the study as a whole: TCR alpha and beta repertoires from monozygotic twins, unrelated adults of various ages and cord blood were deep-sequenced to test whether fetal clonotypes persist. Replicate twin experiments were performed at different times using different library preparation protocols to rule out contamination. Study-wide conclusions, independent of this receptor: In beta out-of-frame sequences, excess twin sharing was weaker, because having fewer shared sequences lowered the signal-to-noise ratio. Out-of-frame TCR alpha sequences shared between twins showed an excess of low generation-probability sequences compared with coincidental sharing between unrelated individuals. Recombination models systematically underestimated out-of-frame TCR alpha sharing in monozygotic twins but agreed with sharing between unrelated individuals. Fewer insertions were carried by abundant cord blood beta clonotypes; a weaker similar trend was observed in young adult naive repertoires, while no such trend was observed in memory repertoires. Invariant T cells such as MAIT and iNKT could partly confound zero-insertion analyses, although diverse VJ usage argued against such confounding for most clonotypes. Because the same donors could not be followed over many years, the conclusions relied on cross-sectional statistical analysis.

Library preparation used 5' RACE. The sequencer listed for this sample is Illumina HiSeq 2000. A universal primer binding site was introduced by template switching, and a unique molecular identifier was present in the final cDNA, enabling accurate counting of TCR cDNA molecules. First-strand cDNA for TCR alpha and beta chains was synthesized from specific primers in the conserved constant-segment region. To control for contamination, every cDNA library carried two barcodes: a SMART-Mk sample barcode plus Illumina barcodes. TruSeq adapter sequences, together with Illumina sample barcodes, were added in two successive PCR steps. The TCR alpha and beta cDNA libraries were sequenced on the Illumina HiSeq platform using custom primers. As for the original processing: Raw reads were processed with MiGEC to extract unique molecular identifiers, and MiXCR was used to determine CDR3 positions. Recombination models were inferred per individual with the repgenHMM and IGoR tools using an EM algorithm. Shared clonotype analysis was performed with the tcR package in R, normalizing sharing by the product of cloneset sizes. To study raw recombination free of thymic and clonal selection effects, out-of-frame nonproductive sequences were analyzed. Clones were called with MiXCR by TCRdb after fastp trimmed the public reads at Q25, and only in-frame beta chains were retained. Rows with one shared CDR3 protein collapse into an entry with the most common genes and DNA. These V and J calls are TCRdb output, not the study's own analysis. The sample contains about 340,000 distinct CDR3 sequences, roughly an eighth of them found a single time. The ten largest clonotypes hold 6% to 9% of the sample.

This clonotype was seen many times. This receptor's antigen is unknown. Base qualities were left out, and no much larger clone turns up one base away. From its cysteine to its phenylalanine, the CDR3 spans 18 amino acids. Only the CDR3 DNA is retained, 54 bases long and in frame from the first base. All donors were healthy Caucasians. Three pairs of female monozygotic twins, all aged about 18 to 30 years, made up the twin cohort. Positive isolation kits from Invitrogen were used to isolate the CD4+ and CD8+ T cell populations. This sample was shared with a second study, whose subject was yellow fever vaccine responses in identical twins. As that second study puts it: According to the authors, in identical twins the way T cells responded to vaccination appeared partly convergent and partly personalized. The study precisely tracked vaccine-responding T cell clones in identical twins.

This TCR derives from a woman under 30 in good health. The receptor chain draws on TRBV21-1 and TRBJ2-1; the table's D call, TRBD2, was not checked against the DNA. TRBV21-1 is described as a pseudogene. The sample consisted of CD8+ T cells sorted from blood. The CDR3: CASSKALGGRRSYNEQFF. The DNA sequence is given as TGTGCCAGCAGCAAAGCGCTAGGAGGGAGGCGTTCCTACAATGAGCAGTTCTTC.